The clone carrying this T cell receptor beta chain was seen a handful of times. Antigen: not known. The data were obtained in a study of CD8 T cells in ankylosing spondylitis. MiXCR, run by TCRdb on the 5' RACE reads, gives a single entry per CDR3 protein. Here the sample spans some 250,000 distinct CDR3 sequences, around 10% being singletons. Germline values: CDR1 ENHRY, CDR2 SYGVKD. V shed 3 bases and J shed 4 bases, with 11 bases lying between them. The CDR3 is 14 amino acids. Study-wide results and limits: Within matched ankylosing spondylitis synovial fluid, disease-linked clones were reportedly significantly enriched.

The TCR was taken from a male donor with ankylosing spondylitis or in good health (not recorded which). The specimen sequenced was blood, either unsorted or a sorted T cell fraction (not recorded which). The chain employs TRBV10-3 and TRBJ2-3; D not certain. The CDR3, as DNA: TGTGCCATCAGTGATGATTCTGGTTCAGATACGCAGTATTTT. Translated, it gives CAISDDSGSDTQYF.